This TCR beta chain was obtained from a study of post-analysis software for immune sequencing data. About the study: Relapsing-remitting, secondary progressive and progressive-relapsing multiple sclerosis courses were included. Overall study results and limits: Controls had significantly higher normalized Chao1 diversity than multiple sclerosis patients. Included in a set of about 5 TRBV segments more frequent in patients than controls were TRBV5-6, TRBV5-1 and TRBV20-1. F measure clustering grouped samples strongly by preparation batch.

Unique molecular identifiers tagged the TCR beta cDNA libraries. There were about 0.85 to 11 million T cells, and about 500,000 cDNA molecules came from them. TCRdb ran MiXCR on the PCR reads and lists one entry per CDR3 protein. Here the sample spans roughly 540,000 distinct CDR3 sequences, around a third being singletons. As for this clonotype: What it binds is not known.

Germline-derived CDR1 and CDR2 are MNHEY and SMNVEV (reference sequence). The CDR3 loop spans 15 amino acids. With V trimmed by 8 bases and J by 3 bases, 9 bases remained unmatched. This clonotype was obtained from a girl aged 2-17 years with multiple sclerosis. The V gene is TRBV27, the J gene TRBJ2-3; 9 bases agree with TRBD1. The sequenced sample consisted of blood. The DNA of the CDR3 is TGTGCCAGCGGCAGACAGGGGGTAGGGACAGATACGCAGTATTTT. Amino acid sequence: CASGRQGVGTDTQYF.